A selection of T cell receptor beta chains follows, all from one sample in a study of OX40 agonist ivuxolimab in advanced cancers. Clones were sequenced by immunoSEQ multiplex PCR, and TCRdb holds only the in-frame ones, with some missing. Here the sample spans some 73,000 clones, approximately 86% being singletons. Sequenced material: CD4+ or CD8+ T cells sorted from blood, taken in a trial of the OX40 agonist ivuxolimab. All receptors come from an adult with an advanced solid tumor such as melanoma, head and neck, liver or kidney cancer. Each CDR3 is given with its conserved first and last residue. The order of the fields is J gene, D gene, clone size, V gene, CDR3 length, CDR3 DNA, CDR3 protein. The D gene is left open where the match is weak. Clone size appears in some rows only: once, few, many, or a class for an expanded clone.

j_call: TRBJ2-2; d_call: -; clone_size: -; v_call: TRBV7-2; cdr3_length: 12; cdr3_nt: TGTGCCAGCAGCTTCGCGACCGGGGAGCTGTTTTTT; cdr3_aa: CASSFATGELFF
j_call: TRBJ1-6; d_call: TRBD1; clone_size: -; v_call: TRBV6-6; cdr3_length: 15; cdr3_nt: TGTGCCAGCAGACGGGAACAGGGGGCTGATTCACCCCTCCACTTT; cdr3_aa: CASRREQGADSPLHF
j_call: TRBJ2-7; d_call: -; clone_size: -; v_call: TRBV6-5; cdr3_length: 14; cdr3_nt: TGTGCCAGCAGTTACTCGTACAGGGCTGAAGAGCAGTACTTC; cdr3_aa: CASSYSYRAEEQYF
j_call: TRBJ1-4; d_call: TRBD1; clone_size: -; v_call: TRBV11-2; cdr3_length: 15; cdr3_nt: TGTGCCAGCAGCCGCACCGGGACAGGGGATGAAAAACTGTTTTTT; cdr3_aa: CASSRTGTGDEKLFF
j_call: TRBJ1-1; d_call: -; clone_size: -; v_call: TRBV5-1; cdr3_length: 13; cdr3_nt: TGCGCCAGCAGCTTGAGAGGGGGCACTGAAGCTTTCTTT; cdr3_aa: CASSLRGGTEAFF
j_call: TRBJ2-1; d_call: -; clone_size: -; v_call: TRBV28; cdr3_length: 14; cdr3_nt: TGTGCCAGCAGAGGTTCGAAGGGAACAGGGGAGCAGTTCTTC; cdr3_aa: CASRGSKGTGEQFF
j_call: TRBJ1-2; d_call: -; clone_size: -; v_call: TRBV5-1; cdr3_length: 13; cdr3_nt: TGCGCCAGCAGCCCACAGGGTGACTATGGCTACACCTTC; cdr3_aa: CASSPQGDYGYTF
j_call: TRBJ2-1; d_call: -; clone_size: once; v_call: TRBV9; cdr3_length: 15; cdr3_nt: TGTGCCAGCAGCACCCAGACAACCTCCTACAATGAGCAGTTCTTC; cdr3_aa: CASSTQTTSYNEQFF
j_call: TRBJ2-2; d_call: -; clone_size: -; v_call: TRBV19; cdr3_length: 13; cdr3_nt: TGTGCCAGCTCCCTGGGCGGCACCGGGGAGCTGTTTTTT; cdr3_aa: CASSLGGTGELFF
j_call: TRBJ2-5; d_call: -; clone_size: -; v_call: TRBV2; cdr3_length: 13; cdr3_nt: TGTGCCAGCAGTCGAGACTCCCAAGAGACCCAGTACTTC; cdr3_aa: CASSRDSQETQYF
j_call: TRBJ2-3; d_call: -; clone_size: -; v_call: TRBV7-3; cdr3_length: 13; cdr3_nt: TGTGCCAGCAGCAGGGGGTCCCGAGATACGCAGTATTTT; cdr3_aa: CASSRGSRDTQYF
j_call: TRBJ1-5; d_call: TRBD1; clone_size: -; v_call: TRBV7-2; cdr3_length: 15; cdr3_nt: TGTGCCAGCAGCTTAGGGGGACAGCAAAATCAGCCCCAGCATTTT; cdr3_aa: CASSLGGQQNQPQHF
j_call: TRBJ1-1; d_call: TRBD1; clone_size: -; v_call: TRBV29-1; cdr3_length: 11; cdr3_nt: TGCAGCGCAAGGGACAGCACTGAAGCTTTCTTT; cdr3_aa: CSARDSTEAFF
j_call: TRBJ2-3; d_call: -; clone_size: -; v_call: TRBV29-1; cdr3_length: 11; cdr3_nt: TGCAGCGTTGCCATAGGGGATACGCAGTATTTT; cdr3_aa: CSVAIGDTQYF
j_call: TRBJ1-1; d_call: -; clone_size: -; v_call: TRBV9; cdr3_length: 16; cdr3_nt: TGTGCCAGCAGCGTATCCCCCAGGGACTGGAACACTGAAGCTTTCTTT; cdr3_aa: CASSVSPRDWNTEAFF
j_call: TRBJ2-3; d_call: -; clone_size: -; v_call: TRBV5-1; cdr3_length: 17; cdr3_nt: TGCGCCAGCAGCCCAGGGTCGGGGGCGTTAAGTACAGATACGCAGTATTTT; cdr3_aa: CASSPGSGALSTDTQYF
j_call: TRBJ2-5; d_call: -; clone_size: -; v_call: TRBV29-1; cdr3_length: 13; cdr3_nt: TGCAGCGCCCCCCGGGCAGGGGCAGAGACCCAGTACTTC; cdr3_aa: CSAPRAGAETQYF
j_call: TRBJ1-1; d_call: -; clone_size: -; v_call: TRBV7-2; cdr3_length: 13; cdr3_nt: TGTGCCAGCAGCTTATTAAGGGGCACTGAAGCTTTCTTT; cdr3_aa: CASSLLRGTEAFF
j_call: TRBJ1-5; d_call: -; clone_size: -; v_call: TRBV19; cdr3_length: 15; cdr3_nt: TGTGCCAGTAGTAGTGGACTGACTAGCAATCAGCCCCAGCATTTT; cdr3_aa: CASSSGLTSNQPQHF
j_call: TRBJ2-2; d_call: -; clone_size: few; v_call: TRBV11-1; cdr3_length: 15; cdr3_nt: TGTGCCAGCAGCTTACGTACAGGGTACACCGGGGAGCTGTTTTTT; cdr3_aa: CASSLRTGYTGELFF
j_call: TRBJ1-4; d_call: -; clone_size: -; v_call: TRBV7-9; cdr3_length: 18; cdr3_nt: TGTGCCAGCAGCCCGTTCAGGACAGTCACTAATTTCGGTGAAAAACTGTTTTTT; cdr3_aa: CASSPFRTVTNFGEKLFF
j_call: TRBJ1-2; d_call: TRBD1; clone_size: -; v_call: TRBV28; cdr3_length: 13; cdr3_nt: TGTGCCAGCAGTTTCGAGGGGGCGCGGGGCTACACCTTC; cdr3_aa: CASSFEGARGYTF
j_call: TRBJ2-7; d_call: -; clone_size: -; v_call: TRBV16; cdr3_length: 15; cdr3_nt: TGTGCCAGCAGCAAACAGGGCCATTTCCCCTACGAGCAGTACTTC; cdr3_aa: CASSKQGHFPYEQYF
j_call: TRBJ2-7; d_call: TRBD1; clone_size: once; v_call: TRBV10-1; cdr3_length: 14; cdr3_nt: TGCGCCAGCAGTCGCCGGGACAGCTCCTACGAGCAGTACTTC; cdr3_aa: CASSRRDSSYEQYF